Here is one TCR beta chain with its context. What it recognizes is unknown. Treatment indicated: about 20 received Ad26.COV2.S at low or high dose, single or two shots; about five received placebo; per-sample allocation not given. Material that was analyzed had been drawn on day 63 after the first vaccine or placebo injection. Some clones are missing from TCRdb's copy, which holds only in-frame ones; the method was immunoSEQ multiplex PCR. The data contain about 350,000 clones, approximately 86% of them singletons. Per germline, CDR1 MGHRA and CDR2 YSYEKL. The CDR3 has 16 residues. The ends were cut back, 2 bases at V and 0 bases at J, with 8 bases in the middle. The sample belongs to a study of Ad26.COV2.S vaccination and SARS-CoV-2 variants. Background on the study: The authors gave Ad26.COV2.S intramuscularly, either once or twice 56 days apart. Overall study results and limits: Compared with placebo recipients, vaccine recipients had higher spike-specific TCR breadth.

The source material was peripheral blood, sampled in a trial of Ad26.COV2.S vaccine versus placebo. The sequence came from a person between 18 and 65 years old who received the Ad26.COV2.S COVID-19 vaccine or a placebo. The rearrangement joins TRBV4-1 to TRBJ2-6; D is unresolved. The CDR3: CASSQPRSSGANVLTF. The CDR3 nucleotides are TGCGCCAGCAGCCAACCGCGGAGCTCTGGGGCCAACGTCCTGACTTTC.